The clone carrying this T cell receptor beta chain was detected a few times. The antigen is undetermined. The V gene lost 3 bases and the J gene lost 1 base, with 13 bases spanning the gap. The CDR3 consists of 16 residues. CDR1 SGHVS and CDR2 FQNEAQ come from the germline V gene. These data belong to a study of post-analysis software for immune sequencing data. The wider study: Relapsing-remitting, secondary progressive and progressive-relapsing forms made up the multiple sclerosis disease courses. Regarding the study as a whole: Roughly five TRBV segments appeared more often in patients than in controls, and TRBV5-6, TRBV5-1 and TRBV20-1 were among these. With F measure, samples from one preparation batch clustered together strongly. A significant reduction in normalized Chao1 diversity was observed in multiple sclerosis patients versus controls.

Unique-molecular-identifier-tagged TCR beta cDNA libraries were used. The authors obtained approximately 540,000 cDNA molecules from approximately 1 to 10 million T cells. TCRdb re-analysed the PCR reads in MiXCR, keeping a single row per CDR3 protein. The sample has 800,000 to 950,000 distinct CDR3 sequences; roughly 58% are singletons. Sequenced sample: blood. This TCR derives from a girl aged 5 to 17 with multiple sclerosis. The chain employs TRBV7-8 and TRBJ1-5, with a possible D match to TRBD1 (6 bases). The CDR3 DNA reads as TGTGCCAGCAGCTTGTCCCCTCAGGGGAGCAATCAGCCCCAGCATTTT. It encodes CASSLSPQGSNQPQHF.